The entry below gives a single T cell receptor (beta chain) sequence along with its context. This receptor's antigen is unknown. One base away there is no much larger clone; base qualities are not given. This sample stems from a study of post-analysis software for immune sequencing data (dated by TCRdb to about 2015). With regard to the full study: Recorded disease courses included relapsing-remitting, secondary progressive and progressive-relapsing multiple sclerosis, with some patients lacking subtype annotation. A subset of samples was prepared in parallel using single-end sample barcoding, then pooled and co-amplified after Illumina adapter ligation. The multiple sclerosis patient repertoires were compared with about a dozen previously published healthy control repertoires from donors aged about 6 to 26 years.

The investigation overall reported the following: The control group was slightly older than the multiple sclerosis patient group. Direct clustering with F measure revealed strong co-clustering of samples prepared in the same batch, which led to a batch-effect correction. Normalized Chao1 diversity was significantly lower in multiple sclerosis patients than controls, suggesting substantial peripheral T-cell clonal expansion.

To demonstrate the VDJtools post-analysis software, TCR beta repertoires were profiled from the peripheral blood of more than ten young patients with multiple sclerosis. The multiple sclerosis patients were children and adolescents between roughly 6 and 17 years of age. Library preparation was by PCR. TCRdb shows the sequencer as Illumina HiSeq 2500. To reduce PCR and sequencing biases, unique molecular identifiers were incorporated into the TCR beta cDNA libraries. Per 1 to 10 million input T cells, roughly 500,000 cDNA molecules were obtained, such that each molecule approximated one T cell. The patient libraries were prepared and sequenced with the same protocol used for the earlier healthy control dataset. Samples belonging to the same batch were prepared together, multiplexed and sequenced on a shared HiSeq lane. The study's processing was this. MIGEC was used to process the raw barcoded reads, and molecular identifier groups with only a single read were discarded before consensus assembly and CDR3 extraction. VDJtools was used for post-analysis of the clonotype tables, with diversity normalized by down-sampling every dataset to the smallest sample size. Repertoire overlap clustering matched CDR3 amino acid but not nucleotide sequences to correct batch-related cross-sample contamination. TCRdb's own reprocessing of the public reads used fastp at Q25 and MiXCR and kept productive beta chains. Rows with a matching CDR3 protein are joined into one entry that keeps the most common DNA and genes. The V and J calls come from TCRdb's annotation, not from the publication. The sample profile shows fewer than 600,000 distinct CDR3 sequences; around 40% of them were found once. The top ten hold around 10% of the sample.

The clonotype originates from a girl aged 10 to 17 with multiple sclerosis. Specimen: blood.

The CDR3 here reads CASSLGKPTDILSGANVLTF. The DNA sequence is given as TGTGCCAGCAGCTTGGGAAAACCGACAGACATCCTCTCTGGGGCCAACGTCCTGACTTTC. The rearrangement joined TRBV11-2 to TRBJ2-6; matching of 5 bases hints at TRBD1 as the D gene. Based on the germline V gene, the CDR1 and CDR2 sequences are SGHAT and FQNNGV. The CDR3 covers 20 residues, taking in both the cysteine and the phenylalanine. Only the CDR3 DNA is retained, 60 bases long and in frame from the first base. V is cut by 3 bases and J by 0 bases, and the space between the germline ends is 21 bases. Full variable domain (CDR3 extended with the reference TRBV11-2 and TRBJ2-6 proteins): EAGVAQSPRYKIIEKRQSVAFWCNPISGHATLYWYQQILGQGPKLLIQFQNNGVVDDSQLPKDRFSAERLKGVDSTLKIQPAKLEDSAVYLCASSLGKPTDILSGANVLTFGAGSRLTVL.